This paragraph covers one TCR beta chain sequence. Its specific antigen is unknown. The input lacks base qualities; no much larger clone sits a single base away. The sample comes from a study of T-cell reconstitution after alpha-beta-depleted transplantation in children (TCRdb year 2016). Some background on the complete study: The study quantitatively tracked T-cell immune reconstitution after TCRalphabeta/CD19-depleted allogeneic hematopoietic cell transplantation in children using TCR repertoire profiling. Overall study results and their limits: In some patients, the high TCRbeta diversity seen at day 60 was put down to recipient T cells and intrathymic progenitors that had survived conditioning. Over subsequent months, a decline in hyperexpanded clone frequencies was noted, and after one year, T-cell counts and TCRbeta diversity were mostly ascribed to newly produced T cells. About two months after transplant, the apparently early recovery of alphabetaT-cell counts reportedly depended on just several hundred clones that had expanded rapidly and came from non-depleted graft cells.

Sample treatment or condition, as interpreted from the label and publication: allogeneic hematopoietic cell transplantation with graft depleted of TCRalphabeta T cells and CD19 B cells. Transplant recipients were children who received TCRalphabeta/CD19-depleted allogeneic hematopoietic cell grafts. From the cysteine up to the phenylalanine, the CDR3 has a length of 14 residues. The entry retains the CDR3 DNA only, 42 bases that are in frame from base 1. The junction shows trimming of 1 base on V and 6 bases on J, plus 11 bases between the germline ends. CDR1 SGHRS and CDR2 YFSETQ are derived from the germline V gene. Receptor amplification or capture employed PCR. Sequencing relied on an Illumina HiSeq 2500. Molecular barcoding was employed in the preparation of TCR libraries, with unique molecular identifiers being used to normalize TCRbeta repertoire quantification. The raw public reads went through TCRdb reprocessing: fastp at Q25, MiXCR clone calling, in-frame beta chains kept. Rows are combined by CDR3 protein, so each entry shows the most common genes and DNA. The sample profile shows a few hundred thousand distinct CDR3 sequences; 15% to 20% of them were found once. The ten biggest clones cover approximately 28% of the sample.

The source material was PBMCs, mostly from graft donor cells, sampled 360 days after TCRalphabeta/CD19-depleted stem cell transplant. Recombination joined TRBV5-1 with TRBJ2-1; the D gene identity is not certain. The TCR comes from a boy younger than two who had a stem cell transplant for Wiskott-Aldrich syndrome, so the T cells may come from the graft donor. The CDR3 protein is CASSLPPPVNEQFF. The DNA reads as follows: TGCGCCAGCAGCTTGCCACCACCAGTCAATGAGCAGTTCTTC.